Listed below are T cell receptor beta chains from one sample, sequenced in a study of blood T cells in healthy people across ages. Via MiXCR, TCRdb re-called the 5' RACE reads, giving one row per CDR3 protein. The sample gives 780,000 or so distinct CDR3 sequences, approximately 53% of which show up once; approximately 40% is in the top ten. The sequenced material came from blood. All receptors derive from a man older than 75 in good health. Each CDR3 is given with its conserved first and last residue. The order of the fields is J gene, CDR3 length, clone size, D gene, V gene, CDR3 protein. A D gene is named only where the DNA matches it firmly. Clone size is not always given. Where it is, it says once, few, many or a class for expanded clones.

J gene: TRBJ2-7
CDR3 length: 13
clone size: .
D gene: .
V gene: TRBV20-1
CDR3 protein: CSARLTSPGEQYF

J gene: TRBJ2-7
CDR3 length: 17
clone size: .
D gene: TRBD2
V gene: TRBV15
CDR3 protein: CATRRMVGLAVSYEQYF

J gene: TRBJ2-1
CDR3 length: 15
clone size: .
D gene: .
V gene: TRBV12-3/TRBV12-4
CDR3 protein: CASSLATSSYNEQFF

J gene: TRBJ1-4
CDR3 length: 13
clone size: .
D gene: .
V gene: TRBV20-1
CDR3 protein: CSARATGKEKLFF

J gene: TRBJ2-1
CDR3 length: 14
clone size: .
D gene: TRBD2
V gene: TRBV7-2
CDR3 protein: CASKREYGGNEQFF

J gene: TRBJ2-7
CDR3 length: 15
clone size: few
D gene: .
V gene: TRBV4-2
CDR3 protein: CASSQDGGTAYEQYF

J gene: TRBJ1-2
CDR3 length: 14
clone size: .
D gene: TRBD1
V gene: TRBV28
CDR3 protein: CASSTGGRNYGYTF

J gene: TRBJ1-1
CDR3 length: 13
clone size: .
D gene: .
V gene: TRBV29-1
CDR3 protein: CSTQGGGNTEAFF

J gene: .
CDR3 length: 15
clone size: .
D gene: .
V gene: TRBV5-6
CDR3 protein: CASSRWDGTTYEQYF

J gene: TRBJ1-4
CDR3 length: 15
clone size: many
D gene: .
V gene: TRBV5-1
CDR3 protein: CASSLGPGATEKLFF

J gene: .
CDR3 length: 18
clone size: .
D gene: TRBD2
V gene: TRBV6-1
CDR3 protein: CASGRGTSGKTNSCEQYF

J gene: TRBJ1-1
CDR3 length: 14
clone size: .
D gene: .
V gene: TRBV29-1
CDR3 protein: CSAVGQRAVDEAFF

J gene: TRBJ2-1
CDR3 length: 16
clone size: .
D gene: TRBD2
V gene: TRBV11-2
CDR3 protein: CASSLVPLAGRNEQFF

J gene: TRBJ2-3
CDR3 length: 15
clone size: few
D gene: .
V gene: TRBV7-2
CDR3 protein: CASSQRLPGTDTQYF

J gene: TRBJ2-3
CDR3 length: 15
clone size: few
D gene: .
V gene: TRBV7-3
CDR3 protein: CASSLSGTYTDTQYF

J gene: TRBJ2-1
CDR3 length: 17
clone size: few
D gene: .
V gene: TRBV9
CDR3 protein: CASSAFQGTGLYNEQFF

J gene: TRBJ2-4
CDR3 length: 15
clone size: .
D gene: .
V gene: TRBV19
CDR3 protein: CASSRAEATKNIQYF

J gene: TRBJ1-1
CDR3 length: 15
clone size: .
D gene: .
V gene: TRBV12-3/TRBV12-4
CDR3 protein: CASHRTPALNTEAFF

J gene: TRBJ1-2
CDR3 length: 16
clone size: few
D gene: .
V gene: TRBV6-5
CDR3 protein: CASIPRQTVHNYGYTF

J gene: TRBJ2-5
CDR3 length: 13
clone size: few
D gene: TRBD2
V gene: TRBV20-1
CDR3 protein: CSASLSGQETQYF

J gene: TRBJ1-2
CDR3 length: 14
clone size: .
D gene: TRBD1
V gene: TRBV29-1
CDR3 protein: CSVEPGQGEYGYTF

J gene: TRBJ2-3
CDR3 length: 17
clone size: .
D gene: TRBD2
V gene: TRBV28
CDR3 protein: CASREGLAGVGADTQYF

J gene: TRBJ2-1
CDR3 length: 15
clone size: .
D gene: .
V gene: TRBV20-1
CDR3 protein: CSARISALLYNEQFF

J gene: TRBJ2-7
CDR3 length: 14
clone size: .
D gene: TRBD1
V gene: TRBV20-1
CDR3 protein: CSAYSGTGAYEQYF

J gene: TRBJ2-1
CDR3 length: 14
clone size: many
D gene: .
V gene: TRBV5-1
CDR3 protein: CASSSDSSYNEQFF

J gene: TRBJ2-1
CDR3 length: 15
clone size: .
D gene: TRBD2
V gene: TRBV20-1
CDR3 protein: CSARDSTSVNNEQFF

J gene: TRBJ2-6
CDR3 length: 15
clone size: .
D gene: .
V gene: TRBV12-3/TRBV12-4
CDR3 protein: CVSSFAPEWANVLTF

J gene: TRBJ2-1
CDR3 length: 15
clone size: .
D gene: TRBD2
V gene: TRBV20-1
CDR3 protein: CSARGLAGREDEQFF

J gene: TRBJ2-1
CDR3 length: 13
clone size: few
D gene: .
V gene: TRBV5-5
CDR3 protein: CASMTDSYNEQFF

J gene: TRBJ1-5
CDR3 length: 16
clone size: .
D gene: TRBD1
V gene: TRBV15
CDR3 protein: CATSHRQGEGNQPQHF

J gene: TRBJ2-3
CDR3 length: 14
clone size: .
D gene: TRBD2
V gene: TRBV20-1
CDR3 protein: CSASDSGSADTQYF

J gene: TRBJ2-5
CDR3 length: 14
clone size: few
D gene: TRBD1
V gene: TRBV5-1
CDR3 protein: CASSLPGQGGEQYF

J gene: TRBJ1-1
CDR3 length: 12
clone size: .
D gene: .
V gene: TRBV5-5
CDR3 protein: CASSFEGSRAFF

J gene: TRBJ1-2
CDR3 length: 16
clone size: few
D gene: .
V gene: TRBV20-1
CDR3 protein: CSAPMTEGATNYGYTF

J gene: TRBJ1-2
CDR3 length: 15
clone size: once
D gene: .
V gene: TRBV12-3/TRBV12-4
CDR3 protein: CASTSPGRPNYGYTF

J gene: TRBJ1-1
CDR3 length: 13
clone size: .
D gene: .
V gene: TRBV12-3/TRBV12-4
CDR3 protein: CASSCIANTEAFF

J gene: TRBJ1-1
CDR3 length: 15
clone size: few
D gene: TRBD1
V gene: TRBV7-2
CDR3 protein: CASSLTGQVNTEAFF

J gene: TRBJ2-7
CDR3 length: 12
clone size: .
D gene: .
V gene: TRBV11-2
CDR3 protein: CASSFGPGVQYF

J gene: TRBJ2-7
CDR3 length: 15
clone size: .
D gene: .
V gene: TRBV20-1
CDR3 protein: CSARDAGKGAYEQYF

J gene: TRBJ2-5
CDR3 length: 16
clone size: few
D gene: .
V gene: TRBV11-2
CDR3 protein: CASSSPGTPHQETQYF

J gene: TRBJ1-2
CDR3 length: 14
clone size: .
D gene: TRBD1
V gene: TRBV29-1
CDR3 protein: CSVRDRAVGVGYTF

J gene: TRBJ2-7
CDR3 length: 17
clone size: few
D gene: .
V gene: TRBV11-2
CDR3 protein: CASSLDPPGPLAYEQYF

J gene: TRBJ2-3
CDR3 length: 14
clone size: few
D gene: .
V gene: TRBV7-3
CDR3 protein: CASSLDPRTDTQYF

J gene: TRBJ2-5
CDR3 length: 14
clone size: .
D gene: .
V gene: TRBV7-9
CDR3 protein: CASSTTKDQETQYF

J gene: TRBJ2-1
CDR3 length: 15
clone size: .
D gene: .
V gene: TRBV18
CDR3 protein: CASSPVMGGYNEQFF

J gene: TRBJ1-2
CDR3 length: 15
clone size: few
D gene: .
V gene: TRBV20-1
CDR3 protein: CSARVSGGPNYGYTF

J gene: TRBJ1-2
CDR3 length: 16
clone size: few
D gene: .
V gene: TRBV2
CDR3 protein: CASNPYQGGPNYGYTF

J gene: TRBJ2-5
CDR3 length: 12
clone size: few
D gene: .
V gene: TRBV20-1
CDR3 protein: CSASAPLETQYF

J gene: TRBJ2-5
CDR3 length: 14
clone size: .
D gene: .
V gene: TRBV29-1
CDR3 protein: CSADPGSGGDEQYF

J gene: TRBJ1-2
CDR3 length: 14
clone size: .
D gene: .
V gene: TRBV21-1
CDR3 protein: CASSKEHLNYGYTF